The 24 T cell receptor beta chains reported below all come from one sample, sequenced in a study of immune heterogeneity within non-small cell lung tumors. Amplification of TCR beta CDR3 was performed by multiplex PCR with 32 V and 13 J primers. TCRdb reanalysed the multiplex PCR reads using MiXCR and keeps one entry per CDR3 protein. The sample contains more than 3,500 distinct CDR3 sequences, 24% of which appear only once. Genomic DNA from bulk tumor acted as the template, and about 600 ng was loaded per sample. Far-apart biopsies, several per primary tumor, were taken during surgery. Before undergoing curative surgery, patients had newly diagnosed non-small cell lung cancer that was untreated. The sample taken for sequencing was lung tumor tissue. The receptors come from a man in his fifties or sixties with non-small cell lung cancer.

The V call is TRBV19, the J call TRBJ1-5; 9 bases align to TRBD1. Germline CDR1 is LNHDA and CDR2 is SQIVND (reference sequence). With V trimmed by 4 bases and J by 4 bases, 14 bases remained unmatched. The CDR3 runs to 18 residues. CDR3 nucleotide sequence: TGTGCCAGTAGTACCAGAGGGGCCGGGACAGGGATTAATCAGCCCCAGCATTTT. Its protein is CASSTRGAGTGINQPQHF.

The table lists this clonotype with a few counts. The CDR3 coding sequence is TGTGCCAGCAGTTTTGGGGGGCGATTCCTCTCTAACTATGGCTACACCTTC. As protein: CASSFGGRFLSNYGYTF. The chain carries TRBV12-3 or TRBV12-4 and TRBJ1-2, with D maybe TRBD1 (6 bases). The CDR3 contains 17 residues. Trimming cost V 3 bases and J 0 bases, with 17 bases left between them.

This clonotype was recorded many times. The chain recombines TRBV5-1 with TRBJ2-5; 13 positions match TRBD2. V gave up 4 bases and J gave up 6 bases; unmatched junction bases: 12. This CDR3 is built from 17 residues. Germline values: CDR1 SGHRS, CDR2 YFSETQ. The CDR3 is CASSPTSGGTRGQTQYF. CDR3 coding DNA: TGCGCCAGCAGCCCGACTAGCGGGGGGACCCGCGGCCAGACCCAGTACTTC.

Relative to its sample, this clonotype is medium-sized. J is TRBJ1-5 and V is TRBV12-3 or TRBV12-4; D unresolved. Trimming took 6 bases from V and 3 from J, leaving 12 bases between them. CDR3 length equals 14 residues. The CDR3 DNA is TGTGCCAGCAGGGACTCAGGATTCAATCAGCCCCAGCATTTT. It codes for CASRDSGFNQPQHF.

This clonotype is labeled as medium-sized (0.01 to 0.1%). This chain's CDR3 is CASSPGLAELPQQFF. CDR3 DNA sequence: TGTGCCAGCAGTCCGGGACTAGCGGAGCTGCCTCAGCAGTTCTTC. This rearrangement joins TRBV12-3 or TRBV12-4 to TRBJ2-1; 11 bases match TRBD2. V lost 5 bases, J lost 11 bases, and 11 bases stayed unmatched. This CDR3 has 15 residues.

As to this clonotype: A much more abundant neighbour one base away suggests this may be a read error. DNA for the CDR3: TGTGCCAGAAGCTTGGTACCCCATTTAAGGGACACTGAAGCTTTCTTT. Residues: CARSLVPHLRDTEAFF. This chain joins TRBV5-5 and TRBJ1-1; D is unresolved. CDR3 length: 16 residues. CDR1 SGHKS and CDR2 YYEKEE come from the germline V gene (reference sequence).

In its sample, this clonotype was seen many times. This chain connects TRBV5-1 to TRBJ1-5, with D unclear. Per the germline V gene, CDR1 is SGHRS and CDR2 is YFSETQ. The CDR3 is 13 residues long. Trimming took 4 bases from V and 6 from J, leaving 11 bases between them. CDR3 nucleotides: TGCGCCAGCAGCATTAACGAAGGTCAGCCCCAGCATTTT. This gives the protein CASSINEGQPQHF.

By proportion, this clonotype is medium-sized. The rearrangement joins TRBV29-1 to TRBJ2-1; 7 bases align to TRBD2. V was clipped by 8 bases and J by 7 bases; unmatched bases: 8. Per germline, CDR1 SQVTM and CDR2 ANQGSEA. CDR3 size: 12 residues. This chain's CDR3 is CSLSRESNEQFF. In DNA form, the CDR3 reads TGCAGCCTCTCGCGGGAGAGTAATGAGCAGTTCTTC.

At least ten counts were recorded for this clonotype. The chain links TRBV3-1 to TRBJ2-3; TRBD2 is a possible D gene (7 bases). This CDR3 contains 17 residues. The V end was cut by 4 bases, the J end by 5 bases, with 22 bases between. CDR1 LGHDT and CDR2 YNNKEL come from the germline V gene (reference sequence). This CDR3 reads CASSRSLVGGLEDTQYF. The CDR3 nucleotides read TGTGCCAGCAGCCGTTCTCTAGTGGGGGGGCTGGAAGATACGCAGTATTTT.

With regard to this clonotype: This clone may be a read error of a much larger clone one base away. The CDR3 does not close with the conserved phenylalanine or tryptophan, likely indicating a read error. The chain recombines TRBV5-8 with TRBJ2-3; 7 bases fit TRBD1. The germline V gene encodes CDR1 SGHTS and CDR2 YDEGEE. This CDR3 is 17 amino acids long. With V trimmed by 0 bases and J by 1 base, 8 bases remained unmatched. Written as DNA, the CDR3 is TGTGCCAGCAGCTTGGCCACGACAGGGACGGGCACAGATACGCAGTATTCT. As protein: CASSLATTGTGTDTQYS.

This clonotype is termed medium-sized. V gene TRBV6-1 combines with J gene TRBJ2-7, with 7 nucleotides matching TRBD1. The CDR3 runs to 14 residues. The ends lost 9 bases at V and 2 bases at J; junction bases unmatched: 10. The V gene's germline CDR1 is MNHNS and CDR2 SASEGT. For the CDR3, the DNA is TGTGCCAGTTCAACCGGACAGGCCGCCTACGAGCAGTACTTC. It yields the protein CASSTGQAAYEQYF.

Regarding this clonotype: Given a much more abundant clone one base away, this may be a read error. The rearrangement uses TRBV3-1 and TRBJ2-7, with D possibly TRBD1 on 5 matching bases. Germline V gene sequence: CDR1 LGHDT, CDR2 YNNKEL (reference sequence). This CDR3 region has 15 residues. The V and J ends lost 4 bases and 2 bases respectively, with 15 bases between them. The CDR3 spells CASSPSGQITYEQYF. CDR3 nucleotides: TGTGCCAGCAGCCCGTCCGGACAAATCACCTACGAGCAGTACTTC.

In its sample, this clonotype is medium-sized. The rearrangement uses TRBV6-1 and TRBJ1-6; possibly TRBD1 for D (6 bases). CDR3 length equals 15 residues. The germline V and J ends were trimmed by 5 bases and 9 bases, with 17 bases remaining between them. Germline V gene lookup returns CDR1 MNHNS and CDR2 SASEGT. CDR3 region: CASSSSGEGGSPLHF. The CDR3 bases are TGTGCCAGCAGTTCGTCAGGGGAGGGAGGTTCACCCCTCCACTTT.

In its sample, this clonotype ranks as medium-sized (0.01 to 0.1%). The chain has TRBV19 and TRBJ1-5, with 10 bases matching TRBD1. Germline values: CDR1 LNHDA, CDR2 SQIVND (reference sequence). V lost 6 bases and J lost 6; bases outside the gene matches: 8. This CDR3 has 15 residues. The CDR3 spells CASSVTGGGTQPQHF. For the CDR3, the DNA is TGTGCCAGTAGCGTGACAGGGGGCGGCACTCAGCCCCAGCATTTT.

Regarding this clonotype: A much larger clone differs from this one at a single base, so this may be a read error. This chain joins TRBV5-1 and TRBJ2-1; D call uncertain. In germline, CDR1 is SGHRS, CDR2 YFSETQ. CDR3 size: 14 residues. Here the CDR3 DNA reads TGCGCCAGGAGCTTTAGTTGGCAGAACAATGAGCAGTTCTTC. Amino acids: CARSFSWQNNEQFF. The whole variable domain, filled in from reference TRBV5-1 and TRBJ2-1, reads KAGVTQTPRYLIKTRGQQVTLSCSPISGHRSVSWYQQTPGQGLQFLFEYFSETQRNKGNFPGRFSGRQFSNSRSEMNVSTLELGDSALYLCARSFSWQNNEQFFGPGTRLTVL.

By sample fraction, this clonotype is medium-sized. The CDR3 loop is CASSQGVEYYGYTF. In DNA, the CDR3 is TGTGCCAGCAGCCAAGGGGTGGAGTACTATGGCTACACCTTC. The chain has TRBV3-1 and TRBJ1-2; unclear D gene. V dropped 1 base and J dropped 3 bases, with 9 bases sitting between them. Germline-derived CDR1 and CDR2 are LGHDT and YNNKEL (reference sequence). The CDR3 has 14 residues. Full variable domain (remainder filled in from reference TRBV3-1 and TRBJ1-2): DTAVSQTPKYLVTQMGNDKSIKCEQNLGHDTMYWYKQDSKKFLKIMFSYNNKELIINETVPNRFSPKSPDKAHLNLHINSLELGDSAVYFCASSQGVEYYGYTFGSGTRLTVV.

This clonotype rates as medium-sized. The rearrangement joins TRBV5-1 to TRBJ2-7; the D is unclear. This CDR3 comprises 13 residues. Germline-derived CDR1 and CDR2 are SGHRS and YFSETQ. V dropped 0 bases and J dropped 5 bases, with 9 bases sitting between them. In nucleotides, the CDR3 is TGCGCCAGCAGCTTGGAAAGCAGACACGAGCAGTACTTC. Translation gives CASSLESRHEQYF.

This clonotype has ten or more counts. The rearrangement uses TRBV12-3 or TRBV12-4 and TRBJ2-4, with 12 bases aligning to TRBD2. Losses at the gene ends were 6 bases for V and 7 bases for J; bases not matched to a gene: 7. The CDR3 runs to 15 residues. The CDR3 bases are TGTGCCAGCAGCCCTACTAGCGGGGGGAAGAACATTCAGTACTTC. It codes for CASSPTSGGKNIQYF.

Sample share makes this clonotype medium-sized (0.01 to 0.1%). The rearrangement links TRBV12-3 or TRBV12-4 to TRBJ2-7, with D possibly matching TRBD2 (6 bases). V was shortened by 6 bases and J by 2 bases, with 14 bases between the two germline ends. This CDR3 region has 14 residues. CDR3 coding DNA: TGTGCCAGCAGCGTGGGGGGTGGGGCCTACGAGCAGTACTTC. Its translation is CASSVGGGAYEQYF.

In this sample, this clonotype is medium-sized. The V and J genes are TRBV18 and TRBJ1-2; 10 bases match TRBD1. CDR1 is KGHSH, CDR2 LQKENI, per germline. This CDR3 has 16 amino acids. The V gene end was trimmed by 1 base and the J gene end by 3 bases; junction bases not matched to a gene: 5. CDR3 loop: CASSPRGTGVDYGYTF. DNA for the CDR3: TGTGCCAGCTCACCACGGGGGACAGGGGTTGACTATGGCTACACCTTC.

A word on this clonotype: A much larger clone lies one base from this, so it may be a read error. This chain uses TRBV3-1 with TRBJ1-4; a weak D match, TRBD1 (5 bases). CDR3 size: 17 residues. Trimming left V 0 bases short and J 7 bases short, with 18 bases between. Germline CDR1 reads LGHDT; CDR2 reads YNNKEL (reference sequence). The CDR3 region has the DNA TGTGCCAGCAGCCAAGATTTCAGCAGGGAACGTTGTGAAAAACTGTTTTTT. It yields the protein CASSQDFSRERCEKLFF.

The count of this clonotype is one. The chain is built from TRBV19 and TRBJ1-2; no firm D call. CDR1 is LNHDA and CDR2 is SQIVND in the germline V gene (reference sequence). The CDR3 is 13 amino acids. Trimming shortened V by 1 base and J by 10 bases, and 13 bases separated the two germline ends. The CDR3 here is CASSIGISGVYTF. The CDR3 region has the DNA TGTGCCAGTAGTATAGGTATATCGGGCGTCTACACCTTC.

This clonotype is classed as medium-sized. The CDR3 DNA sequence: TGTGCCAGCAGTTACTCGGGACAGGGTAACAATGAGCAGTTCTTC. It yields the protein CASSYSGQGNNEQFF. This sequence joins TRBV6-5 and TRBJ2-1; 9 bases fit TRBD1. Germline assignment: CDR1 MNHEY and CDR2 SVGAGI. The CDR3 extends over 15 amino acids. J gave up 5 bases and V 0 bases, and 2 bases lay outside the gene matches.

By share, this clonotype counts as medium-sized. V gene TRBV10-3 combines with J gene TRBJ2-3; TRBD2 aligns across 7 bases. The V and J ends lost 6 bases and 1 base, in that order; junction bases with no gene match: 10. This CDR3 contains 16 residues. Germline CDR1 reads ENHRY; CDR2 reads SYGVKD. CDR3 residues: CAISDPGGRGTDTQYF. CDR3 in DNA: TGTGCCATCAGCGACCCTGGCGGGAGAGGCACAGATACGCAGTATTTT.